The rows below give T cell receptor beta chains drawn from one sample of a study of blood T cells in healthy people across ages. A single record per CDR3 protein comes from TCRdb applying MiXCR to the 5' RACE reads. The sample shows roughly 930,000 distinct CDR3 sequences, roughly 52% of them seen only once. Sequencing was carried out using blood. The receptors were sampled from a man aged 25 to 40 in good health. CDR3s include the opening cysteine and the closing phenylalanine or tryptophan. D genes are given only for firm matches. Clone sizes are given selectively: once, few, many, or a class where the clone is expanded.

clone_size	d_call	v_call	j_call	cdr3_nt	cdr3_aa
-	-	TRBV6-1	TRBJ2-7	TGTGCCAGCAGTGATCACACTTCCTACGAGCAGTACTTC	CASSDHTSYEQYF
few	TRBD1	TRBV20-1	TRBJ2-1	TGCAGTGCAGACAGGGGGATTTTGAATGAGCAGTTCTTC	CSADRGILNEQFF
once	-	TRBV11-1	TRBJ2-1	TGTGCCAGCAGCTACGCGGGCGGCAATGAGCAGTTCTTC	CASSYAGGNEQFF
-	TRBD1	TRBV6-5	TRBJ1-1	TGTGCCAGCACCAACTACGGGACAGGGTACACCGAAGCTTTCTTT	CASTNYGTGYTEAFF
-	-	TRBV29-1	TRBJ2-7	TGCAGCGTTGAAGTCATCGGAAAAGCCTACGAGCAGTACTTC	CSVEVIGKAYEQYF
once	-	TRBV11-3	TRBJ2-1	TGTGCCAGCAGCTTACAGGGCCACAATGAGCAGTTCTTC	CASSLQGHNEQFF
-	TRBD1	TRBV5-1	TRBJ2-7	TGCGCCAGCAGCTCGCCGGACAGGGGATACGAGCAGTACTTC	CASSSPDRGYEQYF
-	-	TRBV7-9	TRBJ1-1	TGTGCCAGCAGCCCTAGCGGGGTCGTGAACACTGAAGCTTTCTTT	CASSPSGVVNTEAFF
-	TRBD2	TRBV7-2	TRBJ2-1	TGTGCCAGCAGCTTATTAGCGGGGGGGAGTGATGAGCAGTTCTTC	CASSLLAGGSDEQFF
few	-	TRBV4-2	TRBJ1-4	TGTGCCAGCAGCCAAGATCCTTATAATGAAAAACTGTTTTTT	CASSQDPYNEKLFF
few	-	TRBV27	TRBJ2-7	TGTGCCAGCAGTTTTCGGTTGGGGTCCTACGAGCAGTACTTC	CASSFRLGSYEQYF
-	TRBD1	TRBV4-1	TRBJ1-1	TGCGCCAGCAGCCTATTGCCCGGGACAGGGAGGACTGAAGCTTTCTTT	CASSLLPGTGRTEAFF
-	-	TRBV7-2	TRBJ1-6	TGTGCCAGCAGCTTAGTCTCTTTGGCTGCACCCCTCCACTTT	CASSLVSLAAPLHF
once	-	TRBV12-3/TRBV12-4	TRBJ1-5	TGTGCCAGCAGTTTAGATCGGCTGGGTCAGCCCCAGCATTTT	CASSLDRLGQPQHF
few	-	TRBV7-9	TRBJ2-7	TGTGCCAGCAGCTCGCAAGGGGGGGCCTACGAGCAGTACTTC	CASSSQGGAYEQYF
few	-	TRBV29-1	TRBJ2-1	TGCAGCGTTACCGTGGCAGGGCTAAATGAGCAGTTCTTC	CSVTVAGLNEQFF
once	-	TRBV9	TRBJ2-1	TGTGCCAGCGCTGGGGCGACAGCCTCCGGTGAGCAGTTCTTC	CASAGATASGEQFF
-	-	TRBV10-3	TRBJ2-1	TGCGCCAACGGCCCGACAGTCAATGAGCAGTTCTTC	CANGPTVNEQFF
many	-	TRBV27	TRBJ2-7	TGTGCCAGCAGTTTAAAGGCTCCCTACGAGCAGTACTTC	CASSLKAPYEQYF
few	-	TRBV29-1	TRBJ2-5	TGCAGCGTGAACGGCGTGGGGGCCCGTCCTAGGACCCAGTACTTC	CSVNGVGARPRTQYF
-	-	TRBV30	TRBJ2-6	TGTGCCTTAACTCCTGTCTTACCCTCTGGGGCCAACGTCCTGACTTTC	CALTPVLPSGANVLTF
few	-	TRBV4-1	TRBJ2-7	TGCGCCAGCAGCTTCTTAACAGGGTGGAGTGGGTACGAGCAGTACTTC	CASSFLTGWSGYEQYF